Following are 13 T cell receptor beta chains from one sample sequenced in a study of cytomegalovirus exposure and HLA in healthy donors. Method: immunoSEQ multiplex PCR; TCRdb's copy keeps in-frame clones and lacks some. The data show tens of thousands of clones, with approximately 80% seen just once and 3% held by the top ten. Sequenced input: PBMCs. These receptors all stem from a man younger than 40 in good health and CMV-seronegative.

The chain couples TRBV19 to TRBJ1-5; D unclear. CDR3 length: 14 residues. V lost 1 base, J lost 7 bases, and 11 bases lay in between. Germline lookup yields CDR1 LNHDA and CDR2 SQIVND (reference sequence). CDR3: CASSIVFAAQPQHF. The CDR3 region has the DNA TGTGCCAGTAGTATAGTATTCGCGGCCCAGCCCCAGCATTTT.

CDR3 nucleotide sequence: TGTGCCAGCAGTAATGTCAACACAGATACGCAGTATTTT. Translating it yields CASSNVNTDTQYF. The rearrangement uses TRBV27 and TRBJ2-3; no clear D gene. V gave up 5 bases and J gave up 2 bases, with 8 bases separating them. The germline V gene has CDR1 MNHEY and CDR2 SMNVEV (reference sequence). The CDR3 length is 13 residues.

This chain links TRBV6-5 with TRBJ1-1; 9 bases align to TRBD1. Germline CDR1 MNHEY, CDR2 SVGAGI. V gave up 6 bases and J gave up 3 bases; unmatched junction bases: 5. This CDR3 spans 14 amino acids. The CDR3 loop is CASSRTGVDTEAFF. CDR3 nucleotides: TGTGCCAGCAGCAGGACAGGGGTCGACACTGAAGCTTTCTTT.

V and J are TRBV4-1 and TRBJ1-5; D is possibly TRBD1 (6 bases). This CDR3 is 18 amino acids long. Germline assignment: CDR1 MGHRA and CDR2 YSYEKL. V lost 1 base and J 2 bases, leaving 18 bases between the germline ends. The CDR3 coding sequence is TGCGCCAGCAGCCAAGTTGGGGGGGCTCCAGCTGGCAATCAGCCCCAGCATTTT. Protein product: CASSQVGGAPAGNQPQHF.

The rearrangement links TRBV13 to TRBJ1-1; 9 nucleotides agree with TRBD1. CDR1 and CDR2 from the germline V gene are PRHDT and FYEKMQ (reference sequence). With V trimmed by 4 bases and J by 5 bases, 8 bases remained unmatched. This CDR3 is built from 15 residues. CDR3 in DNA: TGTGCCAGCAGCTCCCGGGACAGGGTGATAACTGAAGCTTTCTTT. It is translated as CASSSRDRVITEAFF. The complete variable domain, with remaining parts taken from reference TRBV13 and TRBJ1-1, reads AAGVIQSPRHLIKEKRETATLKCYPIPRHDTVYWYQQGPGQDPQFLISFYEKMQSDKGSIPDRFSAQQFSDYHSELNMSSLELGDSALYFCASSSRDRVITEAFFGQGTRLTVV.

V is TRBV7-8 and J is TRBJ1-5; TRBD1 aligns across 12 bases. Trimming cost V 8 bases and J 0 bases; bases outside gene matches: 5. This CDR3 has 16 amino acids. CDR1 SGHVS and CDR2 FQNEAQ come from the germline V gene. The CDR3 DNA follows: TGTGCCAGCGGGACAGGGGGCCCGTATAGCAATCAGCCCCAGCATTTT. Translation: CASGTGGPYSNQPQHF.

The chain recombines TRBV5-1 with TRBJ1-2; a possible D gene is TRBD1 (6 bases). Germline V lookup: CDR1 SGHRS, CDR2 YFSETQ. The V and J ends lost 4 bases and 0 bases respectively, with 10 bases between them. There are 14 residues in the CDR3. The CDR3 here is CASSPTGANYGYTF. CDR3 coding DNA: TGCGCCAGCAGCCCGACAGGAGCTAACTATGGCTACACCTTC.

This rearrangement joins TRBV27 to TRBJ1-1; the match to TRBD1 covers 8 bases. This CDR3 has 17 residues. Germline assignment: CDR1 MNHEY and CDR2 SMNVEV (reference sequence). V gave up 2 bases and J gave up 1 base; unmatched junction bases: 9. CDR3 in DNA: TGTGCCAGCAGTTTAATCCTGGCAGGGGGCCCGAACACTGAAGCTTTCTTT. Amino acids: CASSLILAGGPNTEAFF.

Comment on this clone: One end of the junction varies from germline; a read error may be responsible. The rearrangement links TRBV7-2 to TRBJ2-3; the D is unclear. The CDR3 is 14 amino acids. Germline V gene lookup returns CDR1 SGHTA and CDR2 FQGNSA. The CDR3 protein is CASNLLSSTDTQYF. CDR3 in DNA: TGTGCCAGCAACTTACTGTCTAGCACAGATACGCAGTATTTT.

The gene calls are TRBV28 and TRBJ1-2; D not certain. Trimming stripped 6 bases from V and 1 base from J, with 6 bases between. Per germline, CDR1 MDHEN and CDR2 SYDVKM. The CDR3 contains 12 residues. The DNA for the CDR3 is TGTGCCAGCAGCTCTAATAACTATGGCTACACCTTC. Its protein is CASSSNNYGYTF.

The chain is built from TRBV7-2 and TRBJ2-5; D perhaps matches TRBD2 (7 bases). The V and J ends lost 4 bases and 5 bases respectively, with 17 bases between them. Germline V gene lookup returns CDR1 SGHTA and CDR2 FQGNSA. CDR3 length equals 15 residues. DNA of the CDR3: TGTGCCAGCAGCTCGAATTCGGGGGGCGGTGAGACCCAGTACTTC. This translates into CASSSNSGGGETQYF.

This clone was observed a handful of times. The J gene is TRBJ2-4, the V gene TRBV19, with 7 bases fitting TRBD1. J gave up 8 bases and V 5 bases, and 6 bases lay outside the gene matches. CDR1 and CDR2 from the germline V gene are LNHDA and SQIVND (reference sequence). CDR3 length: 13 amino acids. CDR3 nucleotide sequence: TGTGCCAGTAGTGACAGGGTAGGGGACATTCAGTACTTC. This gives the protein CASSDRVGDIQYF.

The DNA for the CDR3 is TGCGCCAGCAGCCAAAGAAGCCCGTACACCGGGGAGCTGTTTTTT. It specifies CASSQRSPYTGELFF. The genes are TRBV4-1 and TRBJ2-2, with D uncertain. V was trimmed by 2 bases and J by 3 bases, leaving 10 bases between them. Germline lookup yields CDR1 MGHRA and CDR2 YSYEKL. The CDR3 totals 15 residues.